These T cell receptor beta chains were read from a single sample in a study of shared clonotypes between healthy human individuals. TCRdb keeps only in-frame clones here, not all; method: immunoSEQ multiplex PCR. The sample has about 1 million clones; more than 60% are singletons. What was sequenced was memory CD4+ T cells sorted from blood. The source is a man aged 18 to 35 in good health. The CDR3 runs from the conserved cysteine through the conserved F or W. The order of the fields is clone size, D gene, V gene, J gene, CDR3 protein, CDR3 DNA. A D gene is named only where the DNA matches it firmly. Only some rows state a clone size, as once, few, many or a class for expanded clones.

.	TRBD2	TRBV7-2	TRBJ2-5	CASSSRLAGQETQYF	TGTGCCAGCAGCTCCCGACTAGCGGGGCAAGAGACCCAGTACTTC
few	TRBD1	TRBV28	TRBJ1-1	CASSFGTGGLGGEAFF	TGTGCCAGCAGTTTTGGGACAGGGGGCTTAGGGGGTGAAGCTTTCTTT
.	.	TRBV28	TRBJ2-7	CASLGRLGLPYEQYF	TGTGCCAGCCTCGGGCGGCTTGGCCTACCCTACGAGCAGTACTTC
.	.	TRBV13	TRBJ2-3	CASSLGRRPPTDTQYF	TGTGCCAGCAGCTTAGGCCGTAGGCCTCCCACAGATACGCAGTATTTT
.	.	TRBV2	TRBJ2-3	CASSEDLVTDTQYF	TGTGCCAGCAGTGAGGATCTAGTCACCGATACGCAGTATTTT
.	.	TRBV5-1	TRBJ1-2	CASSLGGESYGYTF	TGCGCCAGCAGCTTGGGAGGGGAGAGCTATGGCTACACCTTC
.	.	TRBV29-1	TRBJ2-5	CSVEGKETQYF	TGCAGCGTTGAAGGGAAAGAGACCCAGTACTTC
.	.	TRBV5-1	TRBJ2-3	CASSLGWEDTQYF	TGCGCCAGCAGCTTGGGATGGGAAGATACGCAGTATTTT
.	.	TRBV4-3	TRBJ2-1	CASAGGGGRAIF	TGCGCCAGCGCAGGTGGAGGGGGCAGGGCGATCTTC
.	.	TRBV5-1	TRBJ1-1	CASSLEGGQNTEAFF	TGCGCCAGCAGCTTGGAAGGTGGACAGAACACTGAAGCTTTCTTT
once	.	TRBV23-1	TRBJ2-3	CAGPILRITDTQYF	TGCGCCGGCCCGATTCTCCGGATTACAGATACGCAGTATTTT
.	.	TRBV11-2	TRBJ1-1	CASSSVQGRPGTEAFF	TGTGCCAGCAGCTCAGTACAGGGAAGGCCGGGCACTGAAGCTTTCTTT
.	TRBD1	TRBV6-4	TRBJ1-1	CASSRTGETEAFF	TGTGCCAGCAGCCGGACAGGGGAGACTGAAGCTTTCTTT
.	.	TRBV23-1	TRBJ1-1	CASSPWTEDCDTEAFF	TGCGCCAGCAGTCCTTGGACCGAGGACTGCGACACTGAAGCTTTCTTT
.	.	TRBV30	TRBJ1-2	CAWSMPGHGYTF	TGTGCCTGGAGTATGCCTGGGCATGGCTACACCTTC
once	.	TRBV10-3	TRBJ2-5	CAISPRDTGLKETQYF	TGTGCCATCAGTCCCCGGGACACGGGACTAAAAGAGACCCAGTACTTC
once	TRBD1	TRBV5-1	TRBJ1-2	CASSPEGDSYYGYTF	TGCGCCAGCAGCCCGGAAGGGGACAGCTACTATGGCTACACCTTC
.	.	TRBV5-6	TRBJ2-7	CASSSLYEQYF	TGTGCCAGCAGCTCCTTATACGAGCAGTACTTC
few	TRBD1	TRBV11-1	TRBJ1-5	CASSLPRDRVVNQPQHF	TGTGCCAGCAGCTTACCCCGGGACAGGGTAGTCAATCAGCCCCAGCATTTT
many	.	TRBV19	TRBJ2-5	CASSIGPGAPGETQYF	TGTGCCAGTAGTATCGGACCGGGAGCACCGGGAGAGACCCAGTACTTC
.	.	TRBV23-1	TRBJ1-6	CASLGGTTRDLGNSPLHF	TGCGCCAGCTTGGGCGGAACCACTCGGGACCTAGGAAATTCACCCCTCCACTTT
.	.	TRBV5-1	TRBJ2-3	CASSLVIPLSTDTQYF	TGCGCCAGCAGCTTGGTGATACCCCTTAGCACAGATACGCAGTATTTT
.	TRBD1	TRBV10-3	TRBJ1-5	CATRDTGTGANQPQHF	TGTGCCACGAGAGATACCGGGACAGGGGCAAATCAGCCCCAGCATTTT
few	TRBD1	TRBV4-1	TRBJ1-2	CASSLAGQGNYGYTF	TGCGCCAGCAGCCTAGCGGGACAGGGGAACTATGGCTACACCTTC
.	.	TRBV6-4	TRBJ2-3	CASSDSLVEDTQYF	TGTGCCAGCAGTGACTCACTAGTTGAAGATACGCAGTATTTT
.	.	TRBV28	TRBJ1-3	CASSLRAGNTIYF	TGTGCCAGCAGTTTAAGGGCTGGAAACACCATATATTTT
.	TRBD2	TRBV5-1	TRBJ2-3	CASSFGSGSGTSTDTQYF	TGCGCCAGCAGCTTCGGGAGCGGGAGTGGGACTAGCACAGATACGCAGTATTTT
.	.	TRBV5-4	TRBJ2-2	CASRVWNTGELFF	TGTGCCAGCAGGGTGTGGAACACCGGGGAGCTGTTTTTT
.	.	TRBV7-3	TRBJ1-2	CASSSDPNYGYTF	TGTGCCAGCAGCTCCGACCCTAACTATGGCTACACCTTC
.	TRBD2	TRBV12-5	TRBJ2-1	CASGRGTSGGFLEMFF	TGTGCTAGTGGACGTGGGACTAGCGGGGGGTTCTTAGAGATGTTCTTC
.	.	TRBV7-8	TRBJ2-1	CASSLASLPNLGAEQFF	TGTGCCAGCAGCTTAGCGAGTCTACCCAACCTCGGAGCAGAGCAGTTCTTC
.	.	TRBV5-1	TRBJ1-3	CASRTGTDGNTIYF	TGCGCCAGCAGGACCGGGACCGACGGGAACACCATATATTTT
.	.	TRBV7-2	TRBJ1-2	CASSSDRYYGYTF	TGTGCCAGCAGCTCCGACAGATACTATGGCTACACCTTC
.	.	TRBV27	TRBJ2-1	CASSSREWGDEQFF	TGTGCCAGCAGTTCCCGGGAGTGGGGCGATGAGCAGTTCTTC
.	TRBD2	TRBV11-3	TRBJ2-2	CASSQTSGVPGELFF	TGTGCCAGCAGCCAGACTAGCGGGGTCCCCGGGGAGCTGTTTTTT
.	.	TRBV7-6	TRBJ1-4	CASSNIGYNEKLFF	TGTGCCAGCAGCAACATAGGGTATAATGAAAAACTGTTTTTT
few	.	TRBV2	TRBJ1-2	CASRNPWGGFYGYTF	TGTGCCAGCAGAAACCCTTGGGGGGGTTTCTATGGCTACACCTTC
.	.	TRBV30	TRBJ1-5	CAWSARQAGNQPQHF	TGTGCCTGGAGTGCGCGGCAGGCCGGTAATCAGCCCCAGCATTTT
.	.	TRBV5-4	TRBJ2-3	CASSPRGRQTGTDTQYF	TGTGCCAGCAGCCCCCGGGGCCGGCAAACCGGCACAGATACGCAGTATTTT
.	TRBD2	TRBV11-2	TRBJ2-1	CASSLVRVAGGLLMQFF	TGTGCCAGCAGCTTAGTAAGGGTAGCGGGAGGCCTATTGATGCAGTTCTTC
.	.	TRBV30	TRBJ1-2	CAWSVGPYGNYGYTF	TGTGCCTGGAGTGTAGGGCCCTACGGGAACTATGGCTACACCTTC
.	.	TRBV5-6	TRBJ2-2	CASSLLFSGELFF	TGTGCCAGCAGCTTGCTGTTTTCCGGGGAGCTGTTTTTT